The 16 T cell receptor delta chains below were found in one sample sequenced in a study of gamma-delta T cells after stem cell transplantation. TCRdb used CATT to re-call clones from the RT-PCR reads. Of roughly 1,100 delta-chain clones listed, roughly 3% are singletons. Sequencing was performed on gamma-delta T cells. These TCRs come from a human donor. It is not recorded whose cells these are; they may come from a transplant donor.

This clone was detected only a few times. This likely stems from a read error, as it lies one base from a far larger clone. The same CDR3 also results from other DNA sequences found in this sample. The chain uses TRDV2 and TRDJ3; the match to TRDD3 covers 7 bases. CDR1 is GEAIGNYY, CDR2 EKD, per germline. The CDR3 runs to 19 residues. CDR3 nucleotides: TGTGCCTGTGACAAGGTGGGGGAATCTAGCTCCTGGGACACCAGACAGATGTTTTTC. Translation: CACDKVGESSSWDTRQMFF.

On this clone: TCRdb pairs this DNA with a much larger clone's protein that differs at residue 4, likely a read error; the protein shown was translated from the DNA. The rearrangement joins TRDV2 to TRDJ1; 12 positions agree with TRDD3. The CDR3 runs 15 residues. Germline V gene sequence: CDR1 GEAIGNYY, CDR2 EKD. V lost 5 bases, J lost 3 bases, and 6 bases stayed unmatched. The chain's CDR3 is CACGGLGDTSDKLIF. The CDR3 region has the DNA TGTGCCTGTGGAGGACTGGGGGATACTTCCGATAAACTCATCTTT.

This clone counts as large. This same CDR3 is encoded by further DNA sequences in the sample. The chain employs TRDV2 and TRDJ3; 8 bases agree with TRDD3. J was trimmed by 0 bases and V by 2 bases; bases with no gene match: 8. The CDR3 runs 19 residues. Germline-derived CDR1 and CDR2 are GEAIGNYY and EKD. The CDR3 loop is CACDITGGRSSWDTRQMFF. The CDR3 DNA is TGTGCCTGTGACATTACTGGGGGCCGTAGCTCCTGGGACACCCGACAGATGTTTTTC.

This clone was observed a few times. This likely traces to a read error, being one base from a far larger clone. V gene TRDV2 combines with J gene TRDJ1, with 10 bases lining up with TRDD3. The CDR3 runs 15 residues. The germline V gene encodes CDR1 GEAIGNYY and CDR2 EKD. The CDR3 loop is CARDTLGDRGDKLIF. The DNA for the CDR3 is TGTGCCCGTGACACTCTGGGGGATAGGGGCGATAAACTCATCTTT.

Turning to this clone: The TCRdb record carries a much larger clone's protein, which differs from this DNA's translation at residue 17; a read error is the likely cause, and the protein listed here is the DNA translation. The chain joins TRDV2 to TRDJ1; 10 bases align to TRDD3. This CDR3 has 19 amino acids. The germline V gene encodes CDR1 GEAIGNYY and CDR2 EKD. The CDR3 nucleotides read TGTGCCTGTGACACCGTGGTGGGGGATACAGGGCCGTACACCGATAAACCCATCTTT. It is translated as CACDTVVGDTGPYTDKPIF.

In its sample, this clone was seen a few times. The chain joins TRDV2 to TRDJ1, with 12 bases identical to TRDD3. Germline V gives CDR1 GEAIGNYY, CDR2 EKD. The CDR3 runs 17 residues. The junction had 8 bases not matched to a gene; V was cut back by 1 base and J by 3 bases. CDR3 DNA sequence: TGTGCCTGTGACACGGTACAACTGGGGGATACTTCCGATAAACTCATCTTT. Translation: CACDTVQLGDTSDKLIF.

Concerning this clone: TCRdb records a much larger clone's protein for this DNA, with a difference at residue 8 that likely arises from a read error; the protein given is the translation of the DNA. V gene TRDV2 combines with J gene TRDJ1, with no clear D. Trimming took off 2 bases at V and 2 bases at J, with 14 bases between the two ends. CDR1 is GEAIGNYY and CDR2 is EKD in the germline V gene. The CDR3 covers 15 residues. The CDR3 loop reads CACDIAGRGTDKLIF. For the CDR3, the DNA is TGTGCCTGTGACATCGCAGGGAGAGGTACCGATAAACTCATCTTT.

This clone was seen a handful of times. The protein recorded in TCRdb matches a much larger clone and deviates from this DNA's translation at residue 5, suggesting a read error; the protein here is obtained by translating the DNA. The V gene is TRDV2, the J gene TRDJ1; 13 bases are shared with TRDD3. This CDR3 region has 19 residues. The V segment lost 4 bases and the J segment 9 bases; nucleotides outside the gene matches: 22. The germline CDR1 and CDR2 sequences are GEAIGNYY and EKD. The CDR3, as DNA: TGTGCCTGTGATAATGCCTTCGGACCGGGGCTTACTGGGGGATACGAACTCATCTTT. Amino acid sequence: CACDNAFGPGLTGGYELIF.

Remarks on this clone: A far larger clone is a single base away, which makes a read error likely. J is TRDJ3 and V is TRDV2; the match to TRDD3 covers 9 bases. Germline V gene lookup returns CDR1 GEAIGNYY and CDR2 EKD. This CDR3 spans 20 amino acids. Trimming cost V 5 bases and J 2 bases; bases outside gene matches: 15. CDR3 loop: CACGHIRAGGYPWDTRQMFF. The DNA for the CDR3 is TGTGCCTGTGGCCATATACGAGCCGGGGGATACCCCTGGGACACCCGACAGATGTTTTTC.

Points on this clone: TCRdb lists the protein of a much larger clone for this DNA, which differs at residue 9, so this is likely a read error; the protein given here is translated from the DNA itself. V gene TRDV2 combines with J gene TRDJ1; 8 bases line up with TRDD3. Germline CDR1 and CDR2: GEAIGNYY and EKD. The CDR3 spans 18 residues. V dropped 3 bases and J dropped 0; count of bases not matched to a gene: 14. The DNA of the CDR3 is TGTGCCTGTGACTCAGTACTGGGGGGTACGCAGTACACCGATAAACTCATCTTT. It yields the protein CACDSVLGGTQYTDKLIF.

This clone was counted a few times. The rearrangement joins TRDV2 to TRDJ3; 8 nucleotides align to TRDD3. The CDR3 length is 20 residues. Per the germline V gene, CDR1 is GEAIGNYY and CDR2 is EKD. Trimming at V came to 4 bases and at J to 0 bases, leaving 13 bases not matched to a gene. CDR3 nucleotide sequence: TGTGCCTGTGATCCCGTTACTGGGGGCCGTAGCTCCTGGGACACCCGACAGATGTTTTTC. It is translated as CACDPVTGGRSSWDTRQMFF.

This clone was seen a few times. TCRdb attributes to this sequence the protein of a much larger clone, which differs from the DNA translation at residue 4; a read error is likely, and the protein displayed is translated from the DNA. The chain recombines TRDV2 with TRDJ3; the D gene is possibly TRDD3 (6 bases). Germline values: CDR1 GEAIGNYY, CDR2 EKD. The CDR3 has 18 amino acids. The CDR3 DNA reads TGTGCCTGTTACACCGCTGGGGCAAGCTCCTGGGACACCCGACAGATGTTTTTC. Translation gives CACYTAGASSWDTRQMFF.

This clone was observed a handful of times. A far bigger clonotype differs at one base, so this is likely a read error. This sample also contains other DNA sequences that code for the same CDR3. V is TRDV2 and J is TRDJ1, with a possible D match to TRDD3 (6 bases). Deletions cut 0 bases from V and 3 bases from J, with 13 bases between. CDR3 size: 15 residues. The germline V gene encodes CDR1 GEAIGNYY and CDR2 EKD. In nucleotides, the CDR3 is TGTGCCTGTGACACCGTGGGCGATACGTCCGATAAACTCATCTTT. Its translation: CACDTVGDTSDKLIF.

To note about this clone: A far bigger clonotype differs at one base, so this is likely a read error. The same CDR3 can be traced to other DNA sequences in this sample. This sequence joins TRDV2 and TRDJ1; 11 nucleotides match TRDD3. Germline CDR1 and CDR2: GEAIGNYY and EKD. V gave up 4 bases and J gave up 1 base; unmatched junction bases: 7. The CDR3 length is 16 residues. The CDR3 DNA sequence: TGTGCCTGTGAGGCGCTGGGGGATACTGGCACCGATAAACTCATCTTT. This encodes CACEALGDTGTDKLIF.

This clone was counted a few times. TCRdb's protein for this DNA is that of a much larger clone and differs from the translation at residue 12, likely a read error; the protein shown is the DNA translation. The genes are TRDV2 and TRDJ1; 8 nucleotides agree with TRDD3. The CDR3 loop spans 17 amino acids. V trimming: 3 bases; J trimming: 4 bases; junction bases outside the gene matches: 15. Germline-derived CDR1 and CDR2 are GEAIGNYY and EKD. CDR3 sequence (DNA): TGTGCCTGTGACTTAGTGGGGGATCCAGGGGGTGTCGATAAACTCATCTTT. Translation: CACDLVGDPGGVDKLIF.

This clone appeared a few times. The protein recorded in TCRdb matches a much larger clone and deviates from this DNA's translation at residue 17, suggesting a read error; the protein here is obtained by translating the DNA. The DNA of the CDR3 is TGTGCCTGTGACACCGTTAAAATTCCTCACAACCAACAAACTGGGGGATGCGATAAACTCATCTTT. Its translation: CACDTVKIPHNQQTGGCDKLIF. This chain links TRDV2 with TRDJ1; 10 nucleotides align to TRDD3. V was pared by 0 bases and J by 4 bases, with 25 bases of the junction left unmatched. CDR1 and CDR2 (germline): GEAIGNYY, EKD. The CDR3 spans 22 residues.